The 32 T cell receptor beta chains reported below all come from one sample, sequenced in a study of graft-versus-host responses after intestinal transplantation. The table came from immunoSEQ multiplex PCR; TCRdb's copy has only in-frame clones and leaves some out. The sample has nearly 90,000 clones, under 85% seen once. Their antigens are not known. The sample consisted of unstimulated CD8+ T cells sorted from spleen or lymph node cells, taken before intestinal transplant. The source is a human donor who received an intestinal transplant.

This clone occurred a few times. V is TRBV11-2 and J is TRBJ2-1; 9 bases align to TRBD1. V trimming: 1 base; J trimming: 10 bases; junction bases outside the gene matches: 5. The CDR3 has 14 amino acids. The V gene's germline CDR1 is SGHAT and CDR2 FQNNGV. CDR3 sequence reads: CASSLGTGVIEQFF. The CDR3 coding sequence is TGTGCCAGCAGCTTAGGGACAGGGGTAATAGAGCAGTTCTTC.

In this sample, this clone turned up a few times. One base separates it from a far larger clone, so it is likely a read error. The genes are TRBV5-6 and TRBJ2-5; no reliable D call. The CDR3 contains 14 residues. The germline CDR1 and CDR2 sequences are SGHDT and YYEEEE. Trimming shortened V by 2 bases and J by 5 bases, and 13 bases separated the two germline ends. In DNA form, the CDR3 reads TGTGCCAGCAGCTTTTACATGGGATGGGAGACCCAGTACTTC. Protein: CASSFYMGWETQYF.

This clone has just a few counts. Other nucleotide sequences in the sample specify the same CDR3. CDR3: CASSYSGSNQPQHF. The CDR3, as DNA: TGTGCCAGCAGTTACTCAGGGAGCAATCAGCCCCAGCATTTT. The chain joins TRBV6-6 to TRBJ1-5; D unresolved. The length of the CDR3 is 14 residues. Between the trimmed V and J ends, which lost 0 bases and 1 base, there was a span of 4 bases. Germline CDR1 MNHNY, CDR2 SVGAGI (reference sequence).

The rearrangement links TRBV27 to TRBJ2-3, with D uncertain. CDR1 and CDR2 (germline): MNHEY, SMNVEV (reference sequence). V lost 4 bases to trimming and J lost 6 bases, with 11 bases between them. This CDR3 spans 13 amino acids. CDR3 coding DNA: TGTGCCAGCAGTTGGATAGCCAGGGATACGCAGTATTTT. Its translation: CASSWIARDTQYF.

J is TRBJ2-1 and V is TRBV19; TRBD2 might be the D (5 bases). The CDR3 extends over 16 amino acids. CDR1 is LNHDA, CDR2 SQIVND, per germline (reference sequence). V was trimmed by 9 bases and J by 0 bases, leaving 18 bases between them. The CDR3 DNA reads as TGTGCCAGCACCCTTCGGGGTTCAATCTCCTACAATGAGCAGTTCTTC. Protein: CASTLRGSISYNEQFF. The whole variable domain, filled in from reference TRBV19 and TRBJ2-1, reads DGGITQSPKYLFRKEGQNVTLSCEQNLNHDAMYWYRQDPGQGLRLIYYSQIVNDFQKGDIAEGYSVSREKKESFPLTVTSAQKNPTAFYLCASTLRGSISYNEQFFGPGTRLTVL.

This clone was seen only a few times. The CDR3 bases are TGTGCCAGCAGTGAAGAGGGAGGGGAACCCTACGAGCAGTACTTC. Encoded protein: CASSEEGGEPYEQYF. V usage is TRBV6-1 and J usage is TRBJ2-7; 7 positions match TRBD2. The V and J ends lost 1 base and 2 bases, in that order; junction bases with no gene match: 5. Looked up from germline, CDR1 is MNHNS and CDR2 is SASEGT. The CDR3 runs 15 residues.

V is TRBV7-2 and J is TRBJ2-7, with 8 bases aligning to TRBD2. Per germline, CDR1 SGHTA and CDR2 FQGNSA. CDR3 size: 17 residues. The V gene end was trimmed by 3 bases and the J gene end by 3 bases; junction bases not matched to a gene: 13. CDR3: CASSFRSRREANYEQYF. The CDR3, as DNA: TGTGCCAGCAGCTTTAGGTCTAGGCGGGAGGCAAACTACGAGCAGTACTTC.

The CDR3 DNA is TGTGCCAGCAGCTCTCCGGACCTGAATTACGAGCAGTACTTC. Translating gives CASSSPDLNYEQYF. The chain links TRBV7-9 to TRBJ2-7; D unresolved. CDR1 is SEHNR, CDR2 FQNEAQ, per germline (reference sequence). This CDR3 has 14 amino acids. Trimming cost V 4 bases and J 4 bases, with 14 bases left between them.

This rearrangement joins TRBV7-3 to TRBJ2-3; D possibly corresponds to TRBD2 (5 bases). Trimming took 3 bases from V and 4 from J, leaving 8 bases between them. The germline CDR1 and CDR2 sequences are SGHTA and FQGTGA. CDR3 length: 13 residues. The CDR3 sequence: CASSLYGADTQYF. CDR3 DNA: TGTGCCAGCAGCTTGTACGGGGCAGATACGCAGTATTTT.

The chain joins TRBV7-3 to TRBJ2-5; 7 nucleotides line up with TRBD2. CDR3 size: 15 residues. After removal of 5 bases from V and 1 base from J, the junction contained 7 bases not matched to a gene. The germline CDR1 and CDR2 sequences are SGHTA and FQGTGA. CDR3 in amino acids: CASSRLAAPQETQYF. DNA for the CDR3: TGTGCCAGCAGCCGCCTAGCGGCTCCCCAAGAGACCCAGTACTTC.

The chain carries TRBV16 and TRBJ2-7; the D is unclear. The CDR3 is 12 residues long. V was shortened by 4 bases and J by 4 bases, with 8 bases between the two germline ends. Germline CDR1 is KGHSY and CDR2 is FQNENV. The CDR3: CASSRNSYEQYF. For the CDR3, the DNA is TGTGCCAGCAGCCGTAACAGTTACGAGCAGTACTTC.

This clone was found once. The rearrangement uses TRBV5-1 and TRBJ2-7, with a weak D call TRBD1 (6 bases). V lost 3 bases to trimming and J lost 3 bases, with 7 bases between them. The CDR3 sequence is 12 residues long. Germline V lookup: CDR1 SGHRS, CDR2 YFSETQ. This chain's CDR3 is CASSSQGYEQYF. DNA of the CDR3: TGCGCCAGCAGCTCACAGGGCTACGAGCAGTACTTC.

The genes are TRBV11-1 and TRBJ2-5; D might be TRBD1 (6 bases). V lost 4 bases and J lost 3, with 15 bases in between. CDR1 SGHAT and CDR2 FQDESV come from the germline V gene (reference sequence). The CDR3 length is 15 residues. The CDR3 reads CASSSYQDREETQYF. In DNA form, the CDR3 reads TGTGCCAGCAGCTCTTACCAGGACAGAGAAGAGACCCAGTACTTC.

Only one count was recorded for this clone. CDR3 sequence reads: CAISDGIPGELFF. In DNA, the CDR3 is TGTGCCATCAGTGATGGTATTCCCGGGGAGCTGTTTTTT. This sequence joins TRBV10-3 and TRBJ2-2; D call uncertain. CDR1 ENHRY and CDR2 SYGVKD come from the germline V gene. This CDR3 has 13 residues. Trimming pared 3 bases from V and 6 bases from J, leaving 8 bases between.

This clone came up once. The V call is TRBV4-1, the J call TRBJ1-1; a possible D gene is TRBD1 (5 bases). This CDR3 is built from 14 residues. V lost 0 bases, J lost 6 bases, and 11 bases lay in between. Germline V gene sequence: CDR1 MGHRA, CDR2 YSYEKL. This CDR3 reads CASSQDQWGPEAFF. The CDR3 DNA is TGCGCCAGCAGCCAAGATCAGTGGGGCCCTGAAGCTTTCTTT.

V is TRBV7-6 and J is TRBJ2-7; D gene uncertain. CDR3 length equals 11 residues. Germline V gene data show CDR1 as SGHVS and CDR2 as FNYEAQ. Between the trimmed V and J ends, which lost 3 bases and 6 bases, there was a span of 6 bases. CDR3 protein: CASSFSSEQYF. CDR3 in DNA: TGTGCCAGCAGCTTTTCGAGCGAGCAGTACTTC.

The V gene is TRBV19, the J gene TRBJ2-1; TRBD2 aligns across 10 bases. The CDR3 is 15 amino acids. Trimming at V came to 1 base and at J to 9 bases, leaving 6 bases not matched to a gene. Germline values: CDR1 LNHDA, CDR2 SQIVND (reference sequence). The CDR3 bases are TGTGCCAGTAGTATAGTAAGCGGGGGGGCGCGTGAGCAGTTCTTC. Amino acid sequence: CASSIVSGGAREQFF. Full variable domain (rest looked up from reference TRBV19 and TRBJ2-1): DGGITQSPKYLFRKEGQNVTLSCEQNLNHDAMYWYRQDPGQGLRLIYYSQIVNDFQKGDIAEGYSVSREKKESFPLTVTSAQKNPTAFYLCASSIVSGGAREQFFGPGTRLTVL.

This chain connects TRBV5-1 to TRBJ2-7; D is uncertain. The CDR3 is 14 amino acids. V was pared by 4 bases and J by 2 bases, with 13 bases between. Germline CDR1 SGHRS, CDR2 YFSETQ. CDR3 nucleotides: TGCGCCAGCAGCCTCCACGAGACGACCTACGAGCAGTACTTC. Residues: CASSLHETTYEQYF.

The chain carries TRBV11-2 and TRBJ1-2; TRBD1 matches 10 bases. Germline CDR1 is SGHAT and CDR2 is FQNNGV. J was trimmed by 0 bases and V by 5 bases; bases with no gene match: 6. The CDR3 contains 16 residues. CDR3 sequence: CASSADRGFSNYGYTF. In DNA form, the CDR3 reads TGTGCCAGCAGCGCGGACAGGGGGTTTTCTAACTATGGCTACACCTTC.

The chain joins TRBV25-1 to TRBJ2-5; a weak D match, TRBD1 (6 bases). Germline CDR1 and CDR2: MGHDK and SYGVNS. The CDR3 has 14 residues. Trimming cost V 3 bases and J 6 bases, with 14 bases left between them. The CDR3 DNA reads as TGTGCCAGCAGTGAGAAACCAGGGGAAAAGACCCAGTACTTC. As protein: CASSEKPGEKTQYF.

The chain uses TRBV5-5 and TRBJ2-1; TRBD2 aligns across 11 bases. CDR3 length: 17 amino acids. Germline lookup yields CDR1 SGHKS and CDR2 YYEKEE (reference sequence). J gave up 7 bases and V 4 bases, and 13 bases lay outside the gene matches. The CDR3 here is CASSLPPLSGRANEQFF. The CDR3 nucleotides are TGTGCCAGCAGCCTGCCGCCCCTTAGCGGGAGGGCGAATGAGCAGTTCTTC. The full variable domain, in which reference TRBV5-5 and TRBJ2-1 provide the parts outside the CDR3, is DAGVTQSPTHLIKTRGQQVTLRCSPISGHKSVSWYQQVLGQGPQFIFQYYEKEERGRGNFPDRFSARQFPNYSSELNVNALLLGDSALYLCASSLPPLSGRANEQFFGPGTRLTVL.

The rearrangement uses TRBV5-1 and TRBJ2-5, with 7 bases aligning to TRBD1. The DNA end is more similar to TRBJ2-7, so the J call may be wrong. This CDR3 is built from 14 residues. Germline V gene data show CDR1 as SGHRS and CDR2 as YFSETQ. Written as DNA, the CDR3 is TGCGCCAGCAGCTTAGGAACAGGGGCCTACGAGCAGTACTTC. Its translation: CASSLGTGAYEQYF.

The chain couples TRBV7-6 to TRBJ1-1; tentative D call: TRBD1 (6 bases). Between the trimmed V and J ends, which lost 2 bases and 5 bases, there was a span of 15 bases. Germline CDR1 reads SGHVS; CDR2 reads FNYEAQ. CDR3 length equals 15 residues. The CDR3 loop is CASSLNGGGGTEAFF. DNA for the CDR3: TGTGCCAGCAGCTTAAACGGAGGAGGGGGGACTGAAGCTTTCTTT.

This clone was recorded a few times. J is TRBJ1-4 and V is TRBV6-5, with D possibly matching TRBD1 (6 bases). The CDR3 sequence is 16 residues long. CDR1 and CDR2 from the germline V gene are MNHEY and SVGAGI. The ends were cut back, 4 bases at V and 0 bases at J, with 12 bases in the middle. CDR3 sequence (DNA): TGTGCCAGCAGTTCCCGACAGGTTGCAACTAATGAAAAACTGTTTTTT. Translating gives CASSSRQVATNEKLFF.

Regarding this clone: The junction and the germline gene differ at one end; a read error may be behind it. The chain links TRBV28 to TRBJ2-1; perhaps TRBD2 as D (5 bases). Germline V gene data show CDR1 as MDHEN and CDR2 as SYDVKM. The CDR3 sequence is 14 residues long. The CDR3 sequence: CASSFVANYNGQFF. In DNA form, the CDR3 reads TGTGCCAGCAGTTTTGTAGCGAATTACAATGGGCAGTTCTTC.

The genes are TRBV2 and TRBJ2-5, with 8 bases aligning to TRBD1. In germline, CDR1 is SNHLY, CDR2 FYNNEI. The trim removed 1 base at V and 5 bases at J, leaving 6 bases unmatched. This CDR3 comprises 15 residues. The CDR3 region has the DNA TGTGCCAGCAGTGAAGGCGCAGGGGGCGGGGAGACCCAGTACTTC. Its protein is CASSEGAGGGETQYF.

The CDR3: CAISGRGPVLTDTQYF. The CDR3 DNA sequence: TGTGCCATCAGCGGGCGGGGGCCCGTCCTCACAGATACGCAGTATTTT. This chain joins TRBV10-3 and TRBJ2-3; D might be TRBD2 (7 bases). V lost 6 bases and J lost 2, with 18 bases in between. The CDR3 has 16 amino acids. Germline CDR1 and CDR2: ENHRY and SYGVKD.

In DNA, the CDR3 is TGTGCTAGTGGTTTGGAAGCAGGTCAGCCCCAGCATTTT. This translates into CASGLEAGQPQHF. The chain links TRBV12-5 to TRBJ1-5; no definite D call. Germline values: CDR1 LGHNT, CDR2 FRNRAP. Trimming left V 1 base short and J 6 bases short, with 7 bases between. The CDR3 extends over 13 amino acids. The full variable domain, with the rest looked up from reference TRBV12-5 and TRBJ1-5, is DARVTQTPRHKVTEMGQEVTMRCQPILGHNTVFWYRQTMMQGLELLAYFRNRAPLDDSGMPKDRFSAEMPDATLATLKIQPSEPRDSAVYFCASGLEAGQPQHFGDGTRLSIL.

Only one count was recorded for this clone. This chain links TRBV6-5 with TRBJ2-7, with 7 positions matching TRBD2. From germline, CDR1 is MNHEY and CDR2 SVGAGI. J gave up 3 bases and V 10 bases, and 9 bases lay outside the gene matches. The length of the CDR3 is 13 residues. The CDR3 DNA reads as TGTGCCACTCGGGTGGCGGGAGTCTACGAGCAGTACTTC. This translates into CATRVAGVYEQYF.

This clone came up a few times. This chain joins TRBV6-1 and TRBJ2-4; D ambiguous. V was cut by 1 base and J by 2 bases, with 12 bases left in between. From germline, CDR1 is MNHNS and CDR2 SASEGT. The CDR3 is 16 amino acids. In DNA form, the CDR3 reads TGTGCCAGCAGTGAAGTAGCCCGCGGTCCCAAAAACATTCAGTACTTC. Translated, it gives CASSEVARGPKNIQYF.

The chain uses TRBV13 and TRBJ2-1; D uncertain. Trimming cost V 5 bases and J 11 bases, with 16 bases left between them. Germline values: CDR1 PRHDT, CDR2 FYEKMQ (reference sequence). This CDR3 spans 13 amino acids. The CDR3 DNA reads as TGTGCCAGCAGCCCCCCGGGTGGACCACAGCAGTTCTTC. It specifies CASSPPGGPQQFF.

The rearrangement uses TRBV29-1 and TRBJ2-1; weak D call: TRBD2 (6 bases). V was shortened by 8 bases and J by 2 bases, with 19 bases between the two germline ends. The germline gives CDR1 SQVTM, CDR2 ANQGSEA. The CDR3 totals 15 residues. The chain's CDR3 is CSYAFWGRPYNEQFF. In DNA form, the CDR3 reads TGCAGCTATGCTTTTTGGGGGAGGCCCTACAATGAGCAGTTCTTC.